What follows are 15 T cell receptor beta chains derived from one specimen sequenced in a study of Ad26.COV2.S vaccination and SARS-CoV-2 variants listed by TCRdb under 2021. The library was generated by the immunoSEQ multiplex PCR assay. What TCRdb holds here is the immuneACCESS table cut down to in-frame rearrangements. Part of the clones is not present; checked against another copy, under half of the missing clones reflect an unresolved V gene, and the others are unexplained. In all, the sample holds 300,000 to 350,000 clones, and about nine tenths of those were seen once. 6.4% of the sample lies in the top ten. The treatment or condition label, as the study defines it: some 19 received Ad26.COV2.S at low or high dose, single or two shots; several received placebo; per-sample allocation not given. For vaccine and placebo recipients, repertoires were sequenced using samples collected on day 63 after the first injection.

The source was peripheral blood, collected in a trial of Ad26.COV2.S vaccine versus placebo. These receptors were taken from a person aged 18-60 years who received the Ad26.COV2.S COVID-19 vaccine or a placebo.

The V and J genes are TRBV6-1 and TRBJ1-1; the D gene is possibly TRBD1 (6 bases). CDR3 length: 17 residues. Germline CDR1 MNHNS, CDR2 SASEGT. Between the trimmed V and J ends, which lost 2 bases and 0 bases, there was a span of 16 bases. CDR3 protein: CASSEPPQQGMNTEAFF. The DNA for the CDR3 is TGTGCCAGCAGTGAACCCCCCCAACAGGGCATGAACACTGAAGCTTTCTTT.

The rearrangement joins TRBV6-6 to TRBJ1-5; D is uncertain. From germline, CDR1 is MNHNY and CDR2 SVGAGI (reference sequence). Trimming stripped 6 bases from V and 4 bases from J, with 7 bases between. There are 12 residues in the CDR3. CDR3 bases: TGTGCCAGCAGCTCCGGAAATCAGCCCCAGCATTTT. Translated, it gives CASSSGNQPQHF.

The J gene is TRBJ1-1, the V gene TRBV11-2, with a possible D match to TRBD1 (5 bases). The CDR3 has 17 amino acids. V shed 0 bases and J shed 5 bases, with 19 bases lying between them. Germline CDR1 reads SGHAT; CDR2 reads FQNNGV. The CDR3 DNA reads as TGTGCCAGCAGCTTAGATCGGGCTGCAGGGTATGGGACTGAAGCTTTCTTT. Residues: CASSLDRAAGYGTEAFF.

The chain is built from TRBV27 and TRBJ2-1; D call uncertain. CDR1 is MNHEY and CDR2 is SMNVEV in the germline V gene (reference sequence). This CDR3 spans 16 amino acids. Trimming shortened V by 2 bases and J by 0 bases, and 11 bases separated the two germline ends. The CDR3 here is CASSLRTVSSYNEQFF. The CDR3 DNA reads as TGTGCCAGCAGTTTACGGACCGTGAGCTCCTACAATGAGCAGTTCTTC.

The chain joins TRBV5-3 to TRBJ2-1; weak D call: TRBD1 (5 bases). TRBV5-3 is an open reading frame whose function is uncertain. This CDR3 is built from 15 residues. Trimming removed 0 bases from V and 6 bases from J, with 13 bases in between. The CDR3 region has the DNA TGTGCCAGAAGCTTGGGGGCAGGGCTAGTCAATGAGCAGTTCTTC. Amino acid sequence: CARSLGAGLVNEQFF.

The gene calls are TRBV2 and TRBJ2-2; 8 bases match TRBD1. The CDR3 has 15 amino acids. Germline V gene lookup returns CDR1 SNHLY and CDR2 FYNNEI. J gave up 5 bases and V 6 bases, and 8 bases lay outside the gene matches. The CDR3 DNA is TGTGCCAGCAGGTTGGCAGGGGGCTGGACCGGGGAGCTGTTTTTT. This encodes CASRLAGGWTGELFF. The variable domain in full, completed from reference TRBV2 and TRBJ2-2, reads EPEVTQTPSHQVTQMGQEVILRCVPISNHLYFYWYRQILGQKVEFLVSFYNNEISEKSEIFDDQFSVERPDGSNFTLKIRSTKLEDSAMYFCASRLAGGWTGELFFGEGSRLTVL.

The rearrangement links TRBV27 to TRBJ1-4, with unresolved D. CDR1 is MNHEY and CDR2 is SMNVEV in the germline V gene (reference sequence). CDR3 length: 14 residues. Trimming shortened V by 8 bases and J by 8 bases, and 18 bases separated the two germline ends. The CDR3 reads CASRVDRVEEKLFF. The CDR3 bases are TGTGCCAGCCGGGTGGATAGGGTTGAGGAAAAACTGTTTTTT.

The chain couples TRBV15 to TRBJ1-1, with 8 bases fitting TRBD1. The junction had 9 bases not matched to a gene; V was cut back by 5 bases and J by 1 base. The CDR3 length is 16 residues. Germline V gene lookup returns CDR1 LNHNV and CDR2 YYDKDF (reference sequence). Here the CDR3 reads CATSRNRGMGNTEAFF. CDR3 nucleotide sequence: TGTGCCACCAGCCGAAACAGGGGGATGGGGAACACTGAAGCTTTCTTT.

The J gene is TRBJ2-5, the V gene TRBV9; D may be TRBD2 (6 bases). This CDR3 is built from 15 residues. The germline V gene encodes CDR1 SGDLS and CDR2 YYNGEE. Trimming took off 1 base at V and 3 bases at J, with 13 bases between the two ends. The CDR3 protein is CASSVSVGGKETQYF. Written as DNA, the CDR3 is TGTGCCAGCAGCGTATCTGTTGGGGGGAAAGAGACCCAGTACTTC.

V usage is TRBV7-9 and J usage is TRBJ2-5; D remains unclear. Trimming removed 3 bases at V and 1 base at J, with 3 bases between. CDR3 length: 12 amino acids. In germline, CDR1 is SEHNR, CDR2 FQNEAQ (reference sequence). The DNA for the CDR3 is TGTGCCAGCAGCTTTTCCCAAGAGACCCAGTACTTC. Its translation is CASSFSQETQYF.

The chain has TRBV6-5 and TRBJ2-7, with 7 bases matching TRBD1. With V trimmed by 0 bases and J by 3 bases, 8 bases remained unmatched. Germline CDR1 MNHEY, CDR2 SVGAGI. This CDR3 region has 16 residues. The CDR3 region has the DNA TGTGCCAGCAGTTACTCCCGAACAGGGGTAGACTACGAGCAGTACTTC. Its protein is CASSYSRTGVDYEQYF.

The count of this clone is one. Here the CDR3 DNA reads TGTGCCAGCAGCGGCACCACAGATACGCAGTATTTT. Amino acids: CASSGTTDTQYF. The V and J genes are TRBV28 and TRBJ2-3; no definite D call. Germline loops: CDR1 MDHEN, CDR2 SYDVKM. CDR3 length: 12 residues. Between the trimmed V and J ends, which lost 6 bases and 2 bases, there was a span of 6 bases.

This chain uses TRBV7-9 with TRBJ2-5; either TRBD1 or TRBD2 may supply D (6 bases each). CDR3 length: 15 amino acids. Per germline, CDR1 SEHNR and CDR2 FQNEAQ (reference sequence). Trimming cost V 5 bases and J 4 bases, with 17 bases left between them. The CDR3 sequence is CASSLVWGAGETQYF. The CDR3 bases are TGTGCCAGCAGCCTCGTTTGGGGGGCAGGAGAGACCCAGTACTTC.

This chain links TRBV18 with TRBJ2-2; possibly TRBD1 for D (6 bases). CDR1 and CDR2 from the germline V gene are KGHSH and LQKENI. V lost 0 bases to trimming and J lost 2 bases, with 10 bases between them. The CDR3 sequence is 16 residues long. The CDR3 bases are TGTGCCAGCTCACCACCGGGCAGGGGCAACACCGGGGAGCTGTTTTTT. Its translation is CASSPPGRGNTGELFF.

The rearrangement joins TRBV3-1 (or the pseudogene TRBV3-2) to TRBJ1-5; D is ambiguous. This CDR3 has 16 amino acids. Trimming removed 1 base at V and 2 bases at J, with 12 bases between. From germline, CDR1 is LGHDT and CDR2 YNNKEL (reference sequence). CDR3 in DNA: TGTGCCAGCAGCCAAGGAGGCAATGAGCGCAATCAGCCCCAGCATTTT. It translates to CASSQGGNERNQPQHF.